A selection of T cell receptor beta chains follows, all from one sample in a study of cytomegalovirus exposure and HLA in healthy donors. Method: immunoSEQ multiplex PCR; TCRdb's copy keeps in-frame clones and lacks some. The sample shows approximately 70,000 clones, around 94% of them seen only once. Source material: PBMCs. The receptors shown here come from a woman aged 18-29 years in good health and CMV-seropositive. The CDR3 runs from the conserved cysteine through the conserved F or W. A D gene is named only where the DNA matches it firmly. Rows give clone size only sometimes, using once, few, many, or a class for an expanded clone.

abundance | j_gene | d_gene | v_gene | CDR3aa | CDR3nt
- | TRBJ2-7 | TRBD1 | TRBV19 | CASSLGTETYEQYF | TGTGCCAGTAGTCTAGGGACAGAAACCTACGAGCAGTACTTC
- | TRBJ2-3 | - | TRBV20-1 | CSGEVDDTQYF | TGCAGTGGAGAGGTAGACGATACGCAGTATTTT
- | TRBJ1-4 | TRBD1 | TRBV18 | CASSPVPPGQSNEKLFF | TGTGCCAGCTCCCCAGTTCCCCCGGGACAGAGTAATGAAAAACTGTTTTTT
- | TRBJ2-1 | TRBD1 | TRBV19 | CASSMIQGAYNEQFF | TGTGCCAGTAGTATGATCCAGGGGGCTTACAATGAGCAGTTCTTC
- | TRBJ1-1 | TRBD1 | TRBV7-9 | CASSPGTGGHNTEAFF | TGTGCCAGCAGCCCCGGGACAGGGGGCCATAACACTGAAGCTTTCTTT
- | TRBJ1-1 | - | TRBV5-1 | CASSLARATEAFF | TGCGCCAGCAGCTTGGCCAGGGCCACTGAAGCTTTCTTT
- | TRBJ2-4 | - | TRBV6-5 | CASRGDYIQYF | TGTGCCAGCAGGGGAGATTACATTCAGTACTTC
once | TRBJ2-5 | - | TRBV7-9 | CASRRSQGHQETQYF | TGTGCCAGCAGGCGCTCGCAGGGGCACCAAGAGACCCAGTACTTC
- | TRBJ2-1 | - | TRBV27 | CASRLGGERNEQFF | TGTGCCAGCAGGCTAGGGGGGGAGCGCAATGAGCAGTTCTTC
once | TRBJ2-7 | TRBD2 | TRBV4-1 | CASSQDSVRGGAKGDEQYF | TGCGCCAGCAGCCAAGATAGTGTCCGCGGGGGGGCTAAAGGGGACGAGCAGTACTTC
- | TRBJ2-1 | TRBD2 | TRBV6-4 | CASSDKAGAYNEQFF | TGTGCCAGCAGTGATAAGGCGGGAGCCTACAATGAGCAGTTCTTC